A selection of T cell receptor beta chains follows, all from one sample in a study of beta chain features in type 1 diabetes. Sequenced by immunoSEQ multiplex PCR; TCRdb stores in-frame clones only, minus some. This sample has about 700,000 clones, with 13% found just once. Sequences were obtained from naive CD4+ T cells from blood. Receptors originate from a man aged 18-30 years with type 1 diabetes. The CDR3 runs from the conserved cysteine through the conserved F or W. D genes are given only for firm matches. Clone size appears in some rows only: once, few, many, or a class for an expanded clone.

v_call	clone_size	j_call	d_call	cdr3_nt	cdr3_aa
TRBV2	NA	TRBJ2-5	TRBD2	TGTGCCAGCAGTTTGGGACTACCCGCGGCCCAGTACTTC	CASSLGLPAAQYF
TRBV30	NA	TRBJ2-7	NA	TGTGCCTGGAGTAGGGCCGCTCTTGGGCAGTACTTC	CAWSRAALGQYF
TRBV30	few	TRBJ2-1	TRBD1	TGTGCCTGGAGGCCCGGGACAGGGTTTAACAATGAGCAGTTCTTC	CAWRPGTGFNNEQFF
TRBV27	NA	TRBJ2-7	NA	TGTGCCAGCAGTTTATCCTTGGATCTCGAGCAGTACTTC	CASSLSLDLEQYF
TRBV11-1	few	TRBJ2-7	NA	TGTGCCAGCAGCCCCCCCGGAAGGGACTTCTACGAGCAGTACTTC	CASSPPGRDFYEQYF
TRBV30	NA	TRBJ2-3	TRBD2	TGTGCCTGTACTAGCGGGGGGAGCACAGATACGCAGTATTTT	CACTSGGSTDTQYF
TRBV10-3	few	TRBJ2-3	TRBD1	TGTGCCATCAGTGAATTGGGGACAGGGGGCACAGATACGCAGTATTTT	CAISELGTGGTDTQYF
TRBV5-1	NA	TRBJ1-6	TRBD1	TGCGCCAGCAGCTTGAGTGGGACAGGCGATTCACCCCTCCACTTT	CASSLSGTGDSPLHF
TRBV20-1	few	TRBJ1-1	NA	TGCAGTGCCGAGGGTGACACTGAAGCTTTCTTT	CSAEGDTEAFF
TRBV9	NA	TRBJ1-2	NA	TGTGCCAGCAGCGTAGAGGGGAGTCAGGGCTACACCTTC	CASSVEGSQGYTF
TRBV28	NA	TRBJ2-3	NA	TGTGCCAGCCAACTAGCCCCTCCGACAGATACGCAGTATTTT	CASQLAPPTDTQYF
TRBV7-9	few	TRBJ2-3	TRBD2	TGTGCCAGCAGTCCCGGGACTAGCGGGGGTTATGATACGCAGTATTTT	CASSPGTSGGYDTQYF
TRBV6-1	few	TRBJ1-6	NA	TGTGCCAGCAGTGAAACAGTGAGGGATAATTCACCCCTCCACTTT	CASSETVRDNSPLHF
TRBV9	few	TRBJ1-1	NA	TGTGCCAGCAGCGTAGATGGGTTCACTGAAGCTTTCTTT	CASSVDGFTEAFF
TRBV28	NA	TRBJ1-2	NA	TGTGCCAGCAGTTTCAGGGACGGCTACACCTTC	CASSFRDGYTF
TRBV18	few	TRBJ1-4	NA	TGTGCCAGCTCACCACTTCAGATGACTAATGAAAAACTGTTTTTT	CASSPLQMTNEKLFF
TRBV11-2	NA	TRBJ2-2	TRBD1	TGTGCCAGCAGAGAAGGGGACAGGTTCCGGCGTAGCACCGGGGAGCTGTTTTTT	CASREGDRFRRSTGELFF
TRBV11-3	NA	TRBJ2-3	NA	TGTGCCAGCAGCCCTGATACAGGGTCAGATACGCAGTATTTT	CASSPDTGSDTQYF
TRBV19	few	TRBJ1-5	NA	TGTGCCAGTACCCTGGACCCAAATCAGCCCCAGCATTTT	CASTLDPNQPQHF
TRBV2	few	TRBJ2-2	TRBD1	TGTGCCAGCAGATGGGACAGCCCGAACACCGGGGAGCTGTTTTTT	CASRWDSPNTGELFF
TRBV7-6	few	TRBJ2-7	TRBD2	TGTGCCAGCAGCTTAGGCCTAGGCCTAGCGGGGCGAAACGAGCAGTACTTC	CASSLGLGLAGRNEQYF
TRBV30	NA	TRBJ2-6	TRBD1	TGTGCCTGGAGTGTCTCCCGCGGGACAGGGGGATCTGGGGCCAACGTCCTGACTTTC	CAWSVSRGTGGSGANVLTF
TRBV6-5	few	TRBJ2-4	NA	TGTGCCAGCAGTTACCCCTCTGGACGAGAAAACATTCAGTACTTC	CASSYPSGRENIQYF
TRBV6-6	NA	TRBJ1-6	NA	TGTGCCAGCAGTTACTCATCGTCCGGATCACCCCTCCACTTT	CASSYSSSGSPLHF
TRBV9	few	TRBJ1-4	NA	TGTGCCAGCAGCGCCACCCGGGACCGGTCCCCGAATGAAAAACTGTTTTTT	CASSATRDRSPNEKLFF
TRBV29-1	NA	TRBJ2-7	NA	TGCAGCGTTGTGGAGGGACAGTTCCACGAGCAGTACTTC	CSVVEGQFHEQYF
TRBV20-1	few	TRBJ2-1	NA	TGCAGTGCTAGCCACGGGGGGCAGTTCTTC	CSASHGGQFF
TRBV28	NA	TRBJ2-7	NA	TGTGCCAGCAGTGTCACCGGGACCTTCTACGAGCAGTACTTC	CASSVTGTFYEQYF
TRBV5-1	few	TRBJ2-1	NA	TGCGCCAGCAGCAACGGGGCAGGACCTCTCGATGAGCAGTTCTTC	CASSNGAGPLDEQFF
TRBV7-9	few	TRBJ2-5	TRBD1	TGTGCCAGCAGCGCCACCGACAGGGAAGAGACCCAGTACTTC	CASSATDREETQYF
TRBV19	NA	TRBJ2-5	TRBD1	TGTGCCAGTAGTAAACGAGGCAGGGGGTTCCAAGAGACCCAGTACTTC	CASSKRGRGFQETQYF
TRBV7-8	NA	TRBJ2-1	TRBD2	TGTGCCAGCAGCCCACTAGCGGGGCCCTACAATGAGCAGTTCTTC	CASSPLAGPYNEQFF
TRBV19	NA	TRBJ1-1	NA	TGTGCCAGTAGTACAGGCCCTCAAGACAGCGACCCTTATTTCTTT	CASSTGPQDSDPYFF
TRBV6-5	NA	TRBJ1-5	TRBD1	TGTGCCAGCAGTTTAGGACAGGGAAACCAGCCCCAGCATTTT	CASSLGQGNQPQHF
TRBV27	NA	TRBJ1-6	NA	TGTGCCAGCACCAAACAGGGCCCCGATAATTCACCCCTCCACTTT	CASTKQGPDNSPLHF
TRBV19	NA	TRBJ2-6	NA	TGTGCCAGTAGCGCAGGGACTGGGGCCAACGTCCTGACTTTC	CASSAGTGANVLTF
TRBV6-5	NA	TRBJ1-5	TRBD1	TGTGCCAGCAGCCGTACAGGGGAGCGTGGTCAGCCCCAGCATTTT	CASSRTGERGQPQHF
TRBV12-5	few	TRBJ2-7	TRBD1	TGTGCTAGTGGTTGGAGGACAGGAAACTACGAGCAGTACTTC	CASGWRTGNYEQYF
TRBV4-1	NA	TRBJ2-3	TRBD2	TGCGCCAGCAGCCCCGGGACTAGCGGCACAGATACGCAGTATTTT	CASSPGTSGTDTQYF
TRBV5-1	NA	TRBJ2-2	TRBD1	TGCGCCAGCGGACAGGGTGGGACCGGGGAGCTGTTTTTT	CASGQGGTGELFF
TRBV7-2	NA	TRBJ2-7	NA	TGTGCCAGCAGCTTAGGCCAGCACACTACCTACGAGCAGTACTTC	CASSLGQHTTYEQYF
TRBV7-9	NA	TRBJ2-7	TRBD1	TGTGCCAGCAGCGCCGGGACAGCCTACGAGCAGTACTTC	CASSAGTAYEQYF